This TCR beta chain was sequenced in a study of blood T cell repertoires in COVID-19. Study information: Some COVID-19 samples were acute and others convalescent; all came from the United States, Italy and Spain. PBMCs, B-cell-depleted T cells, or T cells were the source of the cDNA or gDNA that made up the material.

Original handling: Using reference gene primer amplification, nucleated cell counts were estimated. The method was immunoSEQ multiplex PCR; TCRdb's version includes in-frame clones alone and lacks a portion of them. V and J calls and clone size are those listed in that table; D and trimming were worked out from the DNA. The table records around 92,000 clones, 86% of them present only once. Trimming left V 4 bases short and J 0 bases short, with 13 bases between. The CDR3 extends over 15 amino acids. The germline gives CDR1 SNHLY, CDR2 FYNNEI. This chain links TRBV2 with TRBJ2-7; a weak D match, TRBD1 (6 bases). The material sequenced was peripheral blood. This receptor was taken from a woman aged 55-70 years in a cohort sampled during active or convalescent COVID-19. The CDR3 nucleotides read TGTGCCAGCAGTGGAGGGCAGGGGAGCTCCTACGAGCAGTACTTC. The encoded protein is CASSGGQGSSYEQYF.